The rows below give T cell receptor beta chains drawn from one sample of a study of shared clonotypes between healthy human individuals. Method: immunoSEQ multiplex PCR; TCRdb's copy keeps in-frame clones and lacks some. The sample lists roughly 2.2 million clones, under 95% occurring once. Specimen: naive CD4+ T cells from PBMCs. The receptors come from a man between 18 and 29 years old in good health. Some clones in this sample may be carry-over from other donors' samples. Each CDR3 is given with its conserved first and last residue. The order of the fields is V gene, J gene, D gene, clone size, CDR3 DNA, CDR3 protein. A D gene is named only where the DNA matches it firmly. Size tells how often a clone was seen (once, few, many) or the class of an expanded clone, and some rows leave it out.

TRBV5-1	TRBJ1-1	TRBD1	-	TGCGCCAGCAGCTCAGGACAGGGAAGTACTGAAGCTTTCTTT	CASSSGQGSTEAFF
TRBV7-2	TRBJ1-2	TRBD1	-	TGTGCCAGCAGTAGGAGCGGACAGGAATTCTTTCGGGCCTTC	CASSRSGQEFFRAF
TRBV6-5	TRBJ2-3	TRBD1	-	TGTGCCAGCAGCCTCAATGACAGGGGAACAGATACGCAGTATTTT	CASSLNDRGTDTQYF
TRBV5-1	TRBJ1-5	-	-	TGCGCCAGCAGCTCTGGGGAACGTAATCAGCCCCAGCATTTT	CASSSGERNQPQHF
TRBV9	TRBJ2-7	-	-	TGTGCCAGCAGCGTAGGGGGACTCCTCTCCTACGAGCAGTACTTC	CASSVGGLLSYEQYF
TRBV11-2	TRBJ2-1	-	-	TGTGCCAGCAGCTCCACCGGTAGCGGCTACAATGAGCAGTTCTTC	CASSSTGSGYNEQFF
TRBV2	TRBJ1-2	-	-	TGTGCCAGCACCAAGGAACAGGGAGGCTACACCTTC	CASTKEQGGYTF
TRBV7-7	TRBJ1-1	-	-	TGTGCCAGCATGCAGCAGCGCAGAAAGAACACTGAAGCTTTCTTT	CASMQQRRKNTEAFF
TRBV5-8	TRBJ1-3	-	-	TGTGCCAGCAATCCCCGGTCCACTGGAAACACCATATATTTT	CASNPRSTGNTIYF
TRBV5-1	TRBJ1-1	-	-	TGCGCCAGCAGCTCCGGGGGGACCATGAACACTGAAGCTTTCTTT	CASSSGGTMNTEAFF
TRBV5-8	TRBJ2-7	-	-	TGTGCCAGCAGCTTCCGGCAGGGGCTACCCTACGAGCAGTACTTC	CASSFRQGLPYEQYF
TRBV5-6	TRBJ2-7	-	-	TGTGCCAGCAGCTTGTTCGGACACCCGTCGGGGAGCGCCGGCGAGCAGTACTTC	CASSLFGHPSGSAGEQYF
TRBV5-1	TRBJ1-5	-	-	TGCGCCAGCAGCTTGGGGACGGCCGGCAATCAGCCCCAGCATTTT	CASSLGTAGNQPQHF
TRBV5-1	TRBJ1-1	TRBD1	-	TGCGCCAGCAGCTTGACCGGGACAGGGGACACTGAAGCTTTCTTT	CASSLTGTGDTEAFF
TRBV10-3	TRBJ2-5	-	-	TGTGCCATCGCTGGGGATCAAGAGACCCAGTACTTC	CAIAGDQETQYF
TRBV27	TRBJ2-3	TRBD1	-	TGTGCCAGCAGTTTCCACTTCCCGCCCAGACAGGGTCCTAGCACAGATACGCAGTATTTT	CASSFHFPPRQGPSTDTQYF
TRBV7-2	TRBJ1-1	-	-	TGTGCCAGCAGCCCAAATATGAACACTGAAGCTTTCTTT	CASSPNMNTEAFF
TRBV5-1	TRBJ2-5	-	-	TGCGCCAGCAGCTTGGGGATATGGGGAGAGACCCAGTACTTC	CASSLGIWGETQYF
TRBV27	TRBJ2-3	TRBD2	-	TGTGCCAGCAGTCCCCGGGCGATAGCGGGAAGCACAGATACGCAGTATTTT	CASSPRAIAGSTDTQYF
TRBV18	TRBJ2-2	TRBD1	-	TGTGCCAGCTCCTCCGGGACAGCGAACACCGGGGAGCTGTTTTTT	CASSSGTANTGELFF
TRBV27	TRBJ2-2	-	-	TGTGCCAGCAGCCGATATGCCCCAGGGTTCGGGACCGGGGAGCTGTTTTTT	CASSRYAPGFGTGELFF
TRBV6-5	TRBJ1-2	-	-	TGTGCCAGCAGTTACCAGGGACGGACGGATGGCTACACCTTC	CASSYQGRTDGYTF
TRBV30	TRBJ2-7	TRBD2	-	TGTGCCGGGGCGGGGGGGAGTGCCTACGAGCAGTACTTC	CAGAGGSAYEQYF
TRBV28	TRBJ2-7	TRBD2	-	TGTGCCAGCAGATTTAGCGGGAGGCCCTCCTACGAGCAGTACTTC	CASRFSGRPSYEQYF
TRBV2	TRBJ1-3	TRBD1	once	TGTGCCAGCAGGGGAAGTGGACAGGTGAACACCATATATTTT	CASRGSGQVNTIYF
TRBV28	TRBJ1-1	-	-	TGTGCCAGCAGGGCAGGGTTGACTGAAGCTTTCTTT	CASRAGLTEAFF
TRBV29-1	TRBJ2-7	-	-	TGCAGCGTTGCGAAAGGAGGCGCCTACGAGCAGTACTTC	CSVAKGGAYEQYF
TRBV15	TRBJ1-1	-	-	TGTGCCACCAGCAGGGGGGCTGCCGCCAGCACTGAAGCTTTCTTT	CATSRGAAASTEAFF